This TCR beta chain was sequenced during a study of CD8 T cells in ankylosing spondylitis. From the 5' RACE reads, TCRdb called clonotypes with MiXCR, one entry per CDR3 protein. The top ten hold about 27% of the sample, which has 180,000 or so distinct CDR3 sequences, 11% seen once. In germline, CDR1 is DFQATT, CDR2 SNEGSKA (reference sequence). With V trimmed by 6 bases and J by 5 bases, 7 bases remained unmatched. The CDR3 extends over 13 amino acids. This clonotype was counted only a few times. This sequence originates from a male donor with ankylosing spondylitis or in good health (not recorded which). Sequencing was done on a sample of blood, either unsorted or a sorted T cell fraction (not recorded which). V gene TRBV20-1 combines with J gene TRBJ1-5; 7 bases are shared with TRBD1. In DNA, the CDR3 is TGCAGTGCCTACAGGGGTAAGGATCAGCCCCAGCATTTT. Translated, it gives CSAYRGKDQPQHF.